The 3 T cell receptor beta chains below come from one sample, sequenced in a study of OX40 agonist ivuxolimab in advanced cancers. Sequencing was performed with immunoSEQ multiplex PCR; in TCRdb, only in-frame clones are kept and a portion is missing. The profile covers about 64,000 clones, with approximately 80% appearing a single time and 0.95% to 1.5% taken by the ten largest. Sequenced here: CD4+ or CD8+ T cells sorted from blood, sampled in a trial of the OX40 agonist ivuxolimab. Receptors originate from an adult with an advanced solid tumor such as melanoma, head and neck, liver or kidney cancer.

By share, this clone counts as medium-sized. The V gene is TRBV5-6, the J gene TRBJ2-3; TRBD2 matches 12 bases. CDR3 length: 15 residues. Trimming at V came to 1 base and at J to 4 bases, leaving 1 base not matched to a gene. Germline lookup yields CDR1 SGHDT and CDR2 YYEEEE. The chain's CDR3 is CASSLTSGGPDTQYF. The DNA for the CDR3 is TGTGCCAGCAGCTTGACTAGCGGGGGGCCAGATACGCAGTATTTT.

The V call is TRBV5-1, the J call TRBJ2-7; D is undetermined. CDR1 is SGHRS, CDR2 YFSETQ, per germline. Trimming took off 3 bases at V and 3 bases at J, with 7 bases between the two ends. The CDR3 runs 12 residues. The CDR3 bases are TGCGCCAGCAGCTCCGACGGCTACGAGCAGTACTTC. This gives the protein CASSSDGYEQYF.

This chain connects TRBV6-6 to TRBJ1-2; TRBD1 matches 7 bases. V lost 2 bases and J lost 4; bases outside the gene matches: 4. The length of the CDR3 is 14 residues. Per germline, CDR1 MNHNY and CDR2 SVGAGI (reference sequence). Here the CDR3 reads CASSYDRVSYGYTF. The CDR3 DNA is TGTGCCAGCAGTTACGACAGGGTGAGCTATGGCTACACCTTC.